The clone carrying this TCR beta chain has a handful of counts. This sample stems from a study of T cell changes during pregnancy in multiple sclerosis. The germline V and J ends were trimmed by 7 bases and 5 bases, with 18 bases remaining between them. This CDR3 contains 15 residues. Germline V lookup: CDR1 SNHLY, CDR2 FYNNEI. The repertoire was sequenced with immunoSEQ multiplex PCR; TCRdb's copy has only in-frame clones and lacks some. The data show more than 100,000 clones, 85% to 95% seen once. The source is a female donor with multiple sclerosis, enrolled in a pregnancy study. The material was peripheral blood, obtained after pregnancy. The rearrangement links TRBV2 to TRBJ1-5, with TRBD1 as a possible D gene (6 bases). The CDR3, as DNA: TGTGCCAGCAATCTAGGAGGGAGGGGGGATCAGCCCCAGCATTTT. This encodes CASNLGGRGDQPQHF.